The 16 T cell receptor beta chains reported below all come from one sample, sequenced in a study of blood T cell repertoires in COVID-19. This table comes from immunoSEQ multiplex PCR, and its TCRdb copy is limited to in-frame clones, with some not included. The sample has almost 500,000 clones, roughly nine tenths seen once. Material: PBMCs or T cells enriched from blood (not recorded which). The receptors were gathered from a woman aged 55-75 years who had recovered from COVID-19.

The chain joins TRBV29-1 to TRBJ1-4, with a tentative D call TRBD1 (6 bases). The germline CDR1 and CDR2 sequences are SQVTM and ANQGSEA. Trimming took 0 bases from V and 7 from J, leaving 15 bases between them. The CDR3 has 15 amino acids. The CDR3 reads CSVEDGHREGEKLFF. The CDR3 coding sequence is TGCAGCGTTGAAGATGGGCACAGGGAGGGTGAAAAACTGTTTTTT.

The gene calls are TRBV4-1 and TRBJ1-4; D unclear. The germline gives CDR1 MGHRA, CDR2 YSYEKL. The CDR3 totals 14 residues. V was trimmed by 2 bases and J by 8 bases, leaving 12 bases between them. The chain's CDR3 is CASSQREYGEKLFF. In DNA, the CDR3 is TGCGCCAGCAGCCAACGGGAATATGGGGAAAAACTGTTTTTT.

The chain uses TRBV19 and TRBJ1-2; TRBD1 agrees at 7 bases. CDR1 is LNHDA and CDR2 is SQIVND in the germline V gene (reference sequence). The V gene end was trimmed by 7 bases and the J gene end by 2 bases; junction bases not matched to a gene: 25. This CDR3 has 20 residues. The CDR3 DNA reads as TGTGCCAGTAAAAATATTCCCGGGACAGCGGTCCAGCGAAGCAACTATGGCTACACCTTC. Protein: CASKNIPGTAVQRSNYGYTF.

The rearrangement joins TRBV4-2 to TRBJ1-5, with TRBD1 identical over 7 bases. CDR3 length equals 15 residues. The V gene's germline CDR1 is LGHNA and CDR2 YNFKEQ. V lost 0 bases, J lost 7 bases, and 6 bases stayed unmatched. CDR3 sequence: CASSQDPTGVQPQHF. CDR3 coding DNA: TGTGCCAGCAGCCAAGATCCAACAGGGGTGCAGCCCCAGCATTTT.

This clone has a single count. One end of the junction does not line up with germline, which may come from a read error. V and J are TRBV3-1 (or the pseudogene TRBV3-2) and TRBJ1-2; TRBD1 might be the D (6 bases). The CDR3 is made up of 13 amino acids. The germline V gene encodes CDR1 LGHDT and CDR2 YNNKEL (reference sequence). Written as DNA, the CDR3 is TGTGCCAGCAGCCAAGCCGGGGGGGGCAGGACGTTCTTC. This translates into CASSQAGGGRTFF.

The chain has TRBV19 and TRBJ1-4; 7 nucleotides agree with TRBD1. The CDR3 is 14 amino acids. Germline V lookup: CDR1 LNHDA, CDR2 SQIVND (reference sequence). Trimming cost V 6 bases and J 5 bases; bases outside gene matches: 6. CDR3 bases: TGTGCCAGTAGCCGGGGACAGCCGAATGAAAAACTGTTTTTT. Its protein product is CASSRGQPNEKLFF.

Note on this clone: One junction end disagrees with the germline gene, perhaps due to a read error. This chain uses TRBV2 with TRBJ2-3; a weak D match, TRBD2 (6 bases). CDR3 length: 14 amino acids. Germline V gene lookup returns CDR1 SNHLY and CDR2 FYNNEI. As DNA, the CDR3 is TGTGCCAGCAGTGATCCAACTAGCAGAGATACGCAGTATTTT. Amino acid sequence: CASSDPTSRDTQYF.

The V gene is TRBV6-5, the J gene TRBJ2-5; 8 bases agree with TRBD2. V trimming: 7 bases; J trimming: 4 bases; junction bases outside the gene matches: 5. Germline V gene lookup returns CDR1 MNHEY and CDR2 SVGAGI. The CDR3 loop spans 13 amino acids. CDR3 sequence reads: CASTGTRGETQYF. The CDR3 bases are TGTGCCAGCACTGGGACTAGGGGAGAGACCCAGTACTTC.

The chain combines TRBV7-2 with TRBJ1-1; 8 bases line up with TRBD1. V trimming: 1 base; J trimming: 5 bases; junction bases outside the gene matches: 6. This CDR3 has 15 residues. Per the germline V gene, CDR1 is SGHTA and CDR2 is FQGNSA. As DNA, the CDR3 is TGTGCCAGCAGCTTAGGAGACAGGGGAGGTACTGAAGCTTTCTTT. Translated, it gives CASSLGDRGGTEAFF.

The chain couples TRBV5-1 to TRBJ1-2; 9 nucleotides agree with TRBD1. There are 14 residues in the CDR3. Trimming took 0 bases from V and 10 from J; bases not matched to a gene: 7. CDR1 is SGHRS, CDR2 YFSETQ, per germline. This CDR3 is CASSLAGQGSTYTF. The CDR3 nucleotides read TGCGCCAGCAGCTTGGCCGGACAGGGGTCTACCTACACCTTC.

This clone was counted a single time. The rearrangement uses TRBV29-1 and TRBJ1-5; 10 bases align to TRBD1. Germline-derived CDR1 and CDR2 are SQVTM and ANQGSEA. The CDR3 has 14 residues. V was pared by 3 bases and J by 3 bases, with 2 bases of the junction left unmatched. This CDR3 is CSVETGGLNQPQHF. Written as DNA, the CDR3 is TGCAGCGTTGAGACAGGGGGCCTCAATCAGCCCCAGCATTTT.

J is TRBJ1-6 and V is TRBV4-2; TRBD1 matches at 7 bases. The germline gives CDR1 LGHNA, CDR2 YNFKEQ. There are 14 residues in the CDR3. J lost 13 bases, V lost 3 bases, and 9 bases had no gene match. The CDR3 DNA is TGTGCCAGCAGCCAGGGGACAGTTCTTCAGCCCCTCCACTTT. Its translation is CASSQGTVLQPLHF.

The rearrangement uses TRBV11-2 and TRBJ1-2, with a tentative D call TRBD1 (6 bases). This CDR3 contains 18 residues. Germline CDR1 reads SGHAT; CDR2 reads FQNNGV. Trimming took 4 bases from V and 2 from J, leaving 23 bases between them. The CDR3 protein is CASSSHREGALSNYGYTF. The CDR3 DNA sequence: TGTGCCAGCAGCTCCCACAGGGAAGGAGCACTTTCCAACTATGGCTACACCTTC.

Points on this clone: The same CDR3 arises from other DNA sequences in this sample as well. The genes are TRBV24-1 and TRBJ1-5; 7 bases fit TRBD1. V gave up 3 bases and J gave up 4 bases; unmatched junction bases: 5. The CDR3 covers 15 residues. Germline V gene sequence: CDR1 KGHDR, CDR2 SFDVKD. In DNA form, the CDR3 reads TGTGCCACCAGTGATCCGGGACAGCCAAATCAGCCCCAGCATTTT. Amino acids: CATSDPGQPNQPQHF.

This chain joins TRBV6-5 and TRBJ1-6; D is ambiguous. Germline loops: CDR1 MNHEY, CDR2 SVGAGI. V shed 6 bases and J shed 7 bases, with 7 bases lying between them. The CDR3 sequence is 12 residues long. The chain's CDR3 is CASRLGNSPLHF. CDR3 DNA sequence: TGTGCCAGCAGGCTAGGAAATTCACCCCTCCACTTT.

V and J are TRBV7-2 and TRBJ1-3, with TRBD1 identical over 9 bases. V dropped 2 bases and J dropped 4; count of bases not matched to a gene: 6. Germline-derived CDR1 and CDR2 are SGHTA and FQGNSA. The CDR3 is 16 residues long. The CDR3 loop reads CASSLMGQGGGNTIYF. DNA for the CDR3: TGTGCCAGCAGCTTAATGGGACAGGGTGGGGGAAACACCATATATTTT.